This TCR beta chain was captured in a study of regulatory T cells in long-lasting Graves disease. Germline V gene lookup returns CDR1 MDHEN and CDR2 SYDVKM. Trimming shortened V by 0 bases and J by 1 base, and 3 bases separated the two germline ends. The CDR3 is made up of 13 amino acids. This clonotype was detected many times. Antigen unknown. The time point: persistent/refractory GD, antithyroid drugs over 5 years with positive TRAb. Preparation of the TCR library used RNA extracted from PBMCs. Through Arm-PCR of CDR3 regions and iRepertoire HTBI primers, TCR beta libraries were built. A single record per CDR3 protein comes from TCRdb applying MiXCR to the multiplex PCR reads. The sample contains some 370,000 distinct CDR3 sequences, roughly 25% of which appear only once. The study's findings and limits: With persistent disease, TRBV28, TRBJ1-2 and TRBJ2-5 were the favored segments.

Source: peripheral blood mononuclear cells (PBMCs), taken when the disease was refractory, from a patient treated with antithyroid drugs. This rearrangement joins TRBV28 to TRBJ1-1; unclear D gene. This receptor was identified in a woman aged 40 to 50 with Graves disease. The CDR3 reads CASSLWWNTEAFF. The CDR3 DNA reads as TGTGCCAGCAGTTTATGGTGGAACACTGAAGCTTTCTTT.